Listed below are T cell receptor beta chains from one sample, sequenced in a study of T cells in Graves' hyperthyroidism and ophthalmopathy. From the multiplex PCR reads, TCRdb called clonotypes with MiXCR, one entry per CDR3 protein. The sample includes more than 450,000 distinct CDR3 sequences, around 15% of them seen just once. The sample taken for sequencing was blood. Receptors originate from a woman aged 35 to 49 with Graves' hyperthyroidism. The CDR3 runs from the conserved cysteine through the conserved F or W. Fields, in order: V gene, J gene, clone size, D gene, CDR3 DNA, CDR3 protein. D genes are given only for firm matches. Not every row has a clone size; where given, it reads once, few, many or a size class.

TRBV4-1	TRBJ2-6	NA	NA	TGCGCCAGCAGCCAAGAAGGGAATTTACGATCTGGGGCCAACGTCCTGACTTTC	CASSQEGNLRSGANVLTF
TRBV13	TRBJ2-1	many	NA	TGTGCCAGCAGCTTTATTTACGGCTCCCGCAATGAGCAGTTCTTC	CASSFIYGSRNEQFF
TRBV5-1	TRBJ2-3	few	NA	TGCGCCAGCAGCGGGGCAGGGGACGGTACGCAGTATTTT	CASSGAGDGTQYF
TRBV19	TRBJ1-1	NA	NA	TGTGCCAGTCGGGAAGTTAACACTGAAGCTTTCTTT	CASREVNTEAFF
TRBV27	TRBJ1-3	NA	NA	TGTGCCAGCAGAAACAGCATTGGAAACACCATATATTTT	CASRNSIGNTIYF
TRBV5-1	TRBJ1-2	NA	NA	TGCGCCAGCAGCCAGGACAGAATCTATGGCTACACCTTC	CASSQDRIYGYTF
TRBV4-2	TRBJ2-1	few	TRBD2	TGTGCCAGCAGCCAAGACCCCTTTAGCGGGCCGCTTAGCTCCTACAATGAGCAGTTCTTC	CASSQDPFSGPLSSYNEQFF
TRBV7-2	TRBJ2-3	many	TRBD2	TGTGCCAGCAGCTTAGAGATCGGCGGGAGAGCAGATACGCAGTATTTT	CASSLEIGGRADTQYF
TRBV11-2	TRBJ2-7	many	TRBD2	TGTGCCAGCAGCTCCTTTAGCGGGTCTCACTACGAGCAGTACTTC	CASSSFSGSHYEQYF
TRBV28	TRBJ2-7	many	NA	TGTGCCAGCAGTTTTTCGAAGACCTACGAGCAGTACTTC	CASSFSKTYEQYF
TRBV7-8	TRBJ2-3	many	TRBD2	TGTGCCAGCATGGGCGGGAGCATCACAGATACGCAGTATTTT	CASMGGSITDTQYF
TRBV29-1	TRBJ2-1	many	NA	TGCAGCGTTGAGATCTACAATGAGCAGTTCTTC	CSVEIYNEQFF
TRBV10-3	TRBJ1-1	few	NA	TGTGCCATCAGTGAGTCGTCACAGGGATACACTGAAGCTTTCTTT	CAISESSQGYTEAFF
TRBV20-1	TRBJ2-7	many	NA	TGCAGTGCTAGTCTATCCGTAAACACCTACGAGCAGTACTTC	CSASLSVNTYEQYF
TRBV7-9	TRBJ2-7	NA	TRBD2	TGTGCCAGCAGCTTACCTAGCGGGATCAGCGAGCAGTACTTC	CASSLPSGISEQYF